Below, 16 T cell receptor beta chains from the same sample are listed, as sequenced in a study of shared clonotypes between healthy human individuals. TCRdb's copy holds only in-frame clones and misses some; the assay was immunoSEQ multiplex PCR. The sample consists of some 490,000 clones, almost 80% of them appearing once. The sample taken for sequencing was PBMCs. These receptors all come from a woman aged 35 to 49 in good health. Some clones in this sample may be carry-over from other donors' samples.

The chain combines TRBV6-6 with TRBJ1-1; the D gene is possibly TRBD1 (5 bases). The CDR3 covers 14 residues. Trimming took 7 bases from V and 1 from J, leaving 13 bases between them. Germline V gives CDR1 MNHNY, CDR2 SVGAGI (reference sequence). The CDR3 protein is CASINGGANTEAFF. CDR3 nucleotide sequence: TGTGCCAGCATCAACGGAGGGGCGAACACTGAAGCTTTCTTT.

The chain links TRBV7-9 to TRBJ2-1; D is unresolved. Germline values: CDR1 SEHNR, CDR2 FQNEAQ (reference sequence). This CDR3 region has 14 residues. V gave up 1 base and J gave up 6 bases, with 10 bases separating them. CDR3 bases: TGTGCCAGCAGCTTAGTTGGCGACGTCAATGAGCAGTTCTTC. This sequence encodes CASSLVGDVNEQFF.

The chain has TRBV19 and TRBJ1-3, with D perhaps matching TRBD1 (6 bases). This CDR3 region has 17 residues. Germline CDR1 is LNHDA and CDR2 is SQIVND (reference sequence). V lost 5 bases and J lost 0, with 17 bases in between. The CDR3 loop reads CASSGNQGTYSGNTIYF. CDR3 sequence (DNA): TGTGCCAGTAGTGGGAATCAGGGGACCTACTCTGGAAACACCATATATTTT.

This chain links TRBV10-2 with TRBJ2-7; 14 bases are shared with TRBD2. Trimming cost V 6 bases and J 1 base; bases outside gene matches: 8. Germline CDR1 WSHSY, CDR2 SAAADI. This CDR3 has 17 residues. In DNA, the CDR3 is TGCGCCAGCAGGAGACTAGCGGGAGGGACGCTATCCTACGAGCAGTACTTC. Protein sequence: CASRRLAGGTLSYEQYF.

The rearrangement joins TRBV25-1 to TRBJ2-1; 8 positions match TRBD1. Trimming took 3 bases from V and 9 from J; bases not matched to a gene: 19. The germline CDR1 and CDR2 sequences are MGHDK and SYGVNS. This CDR3 is 18 amino acids long. The CDR3 coding sequence is TGTGCCAGCAGTGATTGGGCCAGGGGGCGAGTCGGGGTCAGTGAGCAGTTCTTC. This codes for CASSDWARGRVGVSEQFF.

V gene TRBV28 combines with J gene TRBJ2-5, with 11 bases lining up with TRBD1. The CDR3 covers 16 residues. Germline CDR1 MDHEN, CDR2 SYDVKM. The V gene end was trimmed by 5 bases and the J gene end by 5 bases; junction bases not matched to a gene: 10. The DNA for the CDR3 is TGTGCCAGCAGTGGGAAGGACAGGGGGCTTGGGGAGACCCAGTACTTC. Residues: CASSGKDRGLGETQYF.

This clone was picked up a small number of times. The CDR3 DNA sequence: TGTGCCAGCAGCTTCGAGGGGGCATGGACTGAAGCTTTCTTT. This translates into CASSFEGAWTEAFF. This chain uses TRBV11-2 with TRBJ1-1; 7 bases align to TRBD1. V lost 3 bases to trimming and J lost 5 bases; unmatched junction nucleotides: 6. There are 14 residues in the CDR3. Per germline, CDR1 SGHAT and CDR2 FQNNGV.

The gene calls are TRBV11-2 and TRBJ2-5; TRBD2 matches 9 bases. Germline V lookup: CDR1 SGHAT, CDR2 FQNNGV. CDR3 length: 16 amino acids. Germline trimming cut 1 base from V and 9 bases from J; bases unmatched to any gene: 12. The CDR3 sequence is CASSLAGGLALGPQYF. The CDR3 DNA is TGTGCCAGCAGCTTAGCGGGGGGACTAGCTCTTGGGCCCCAGTACTTC.

As for this clone: This specimen includes other DNA sequences encoding the same CDR3. The rearrangement joins TRBV27 to TRBJ2-7; the match to TRBD1 covers 9 bases. The V gene's germline CDR1 is MNHEY and CDR2 SMNVEV (reference sequence). The ends lost 5 bases at V and 4 bases at J; junction bases unmatched: 6. The CDR3 contains 14 residues. CDR3 DNA: TGTGCCAGCAGTCTCGGGACAGGGAGGTACGAGCAGTACTTC. Its protein is CASSLGTGRYEQYF.

The chain couples TRBV25-1 to TRBJ1-1; D is possibly TRBD1 (6 bases). The V end lost 0 bases, the J end lost 3 bases, and 14 bases lay between the germline ends. CDR3 length: 16 amino acids. CDR1 and CDR2 from the germline V gene are MGHDK and SYGVNS. The CDR3 here is CASSEYTGHSYTEAFF. In DNA form, the CDR3 reads TGTGCCAGCAGTGAATATACGGGACATTCGTACACTGAAGCTTTCTTT.

The CDR3 loop is CASSSGLGTGELFF. In nucleotides, the CDR3 is TGTGCCAGCAGCTCCGGGCTGGGGACCGGGGAGCTGTTTTTT. This chain connects TRBV7-8 to TRBJ2-2; no reliable D call. Trimming left V 4 bases short and J 5 bases short, with 11 bases between. This CDR3 contains 14 residues. The germline V gene has CDR1 SGHVS and CDR2 FQNEAQ.

In the case of this clone: This sequence is one base from a far larger clone and is likely a read error. This chain joins TRBV5-6 and TRBJ1-5; TRBD1 might be the D (5 bases). Germline assignment: CDR1 SGHDT and CDR2 YYEEEE. The CDR3 is 16 residues long. For the CDR3, the DNA is TGTGCCAGCAGCTTGGATGGGGGATCGATCAATCAGTCCCAGCATTTT. Protein product: CASSLDGGSINQSQHF.

The chain has TRBV7-9 and TRBJ2-1, with TRBD2 matching 10 bases. This CDR3 comprises 18 residues. J was trimmed by 0 bases and V by 4 bases; bases with no gene match: 9. CDR1 is SEHNR, CDR2 FQNEAQ, per germline (reference sequence). CDR3 sequence reads: CASSSLAGASSSYNEQFF. CDR3 nucleotide sequence: TGTGCCAGCAGCTCCCTAGCGGGAGCGTCTAGCTCCTACAATGAGCAGTTCTTC.

The chain has TRBV9 and TRBJ2-2; 8 bases map to TRBD1. This CDR3 region has 14 residues. The germline V gene has CDR1 SGDLS and CDR2 YYNGEE. The CDR3 loop reads CATSVTGDTGELFF. CDR3 nucleotides: TGTGCGACGTCGGTGACAGGGGACACCGGGGAGCTGTTTTTT.

A few counts support this clone. The rearrangement links TRBV9 to TRBJ1-2, with 8 bases fitting TRBD1. Germline V gene data show CDR1 as SGDLS and CDR2 as YYNGEE. V lost 0 bases and J lost 5; bases outside the gene matches: 12. This CDR3 is built from 17 residues. The CDR3 sequence is CASSVAPSTGVGYGYTF. The CDR3 bases are TGTGCCAGCAGCGTAGCCCCTTCGACAGGGGTGGGGTATGGCTACACCTTC. The entire variable domain, with the rest obtained from reference TRBV9 and TRBJ1-2, is as follows: DSGVTQTPKHLITATGQRVTLRCSPRSGDLSVYWYQQSLDQGLQFLIQYYNGEERAKGNILERFSAQQFPDLHSELNLSSLELGDSALYFCASSVAPSTGVGYGYTFGSGTRLTVV.

This chain links TRBV5-1 with TRBJ2-2; possibly TRBD2 for D (5 bases). Per the germline V gene, CDR1 is SGHRS and CDR2 is YFSETQ. This CDR3 contains 14 residues. Trimming took off 2 bases at V and 7 bases at J, with 12 bases between the two ends. The chain's CDR3 is CASSFRGPGGELFF. The CDR3, as DNA: TGCGCCAGCAGCTTTCGGGGTCCGGGCGGGGAGCTGTTTTTT.